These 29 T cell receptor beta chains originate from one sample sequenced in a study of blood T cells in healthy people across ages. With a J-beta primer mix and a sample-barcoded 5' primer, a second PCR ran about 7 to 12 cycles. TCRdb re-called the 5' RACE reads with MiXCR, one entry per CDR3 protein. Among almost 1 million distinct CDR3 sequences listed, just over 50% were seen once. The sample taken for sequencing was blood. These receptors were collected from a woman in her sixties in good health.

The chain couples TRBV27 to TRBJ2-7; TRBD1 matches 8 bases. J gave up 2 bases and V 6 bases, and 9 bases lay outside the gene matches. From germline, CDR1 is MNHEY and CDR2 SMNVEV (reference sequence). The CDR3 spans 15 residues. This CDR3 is CASSLRTGNPYEQYF. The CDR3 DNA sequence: TGTGCCAGCAGCCTCCGGACAGGGAATCCCTACGAGCAGTACTTC.

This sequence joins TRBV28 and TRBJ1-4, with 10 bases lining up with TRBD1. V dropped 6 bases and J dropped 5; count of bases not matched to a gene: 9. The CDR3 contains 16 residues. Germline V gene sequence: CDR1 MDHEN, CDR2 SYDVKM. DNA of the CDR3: TGTGCCAGCAGGATCACCGAGGACAGGGGGAATGAAAAACTGTTTTTT. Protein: CASRITEDRGNEKLFF.

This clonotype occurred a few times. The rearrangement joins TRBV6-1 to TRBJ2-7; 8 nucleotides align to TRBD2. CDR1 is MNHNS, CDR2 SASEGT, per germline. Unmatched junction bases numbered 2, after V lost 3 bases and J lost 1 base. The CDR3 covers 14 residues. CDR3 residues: CASSEASGSYEQYF. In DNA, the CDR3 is TGTGCCAGCAGTGAGGCTAGCGGGTCCTACGAGCAGTACTTC.

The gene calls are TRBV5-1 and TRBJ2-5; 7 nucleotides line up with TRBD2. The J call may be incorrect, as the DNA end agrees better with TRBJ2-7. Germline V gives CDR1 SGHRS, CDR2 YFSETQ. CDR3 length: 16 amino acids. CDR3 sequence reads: CASSSRLVGGTYEQYF. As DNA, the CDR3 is TGCGCCAGCAGCTCCAGACTAGTGGGAGGGACCTACGAGCAGTACTTC.

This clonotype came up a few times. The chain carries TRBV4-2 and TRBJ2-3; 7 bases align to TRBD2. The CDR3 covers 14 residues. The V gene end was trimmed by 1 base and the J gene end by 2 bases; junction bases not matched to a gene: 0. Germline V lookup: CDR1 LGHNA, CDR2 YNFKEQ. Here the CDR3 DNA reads TGTGCCAGCAGCCAAGGGGACTACACAGATACGCAGTATTTT. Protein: CASSQGDYTDTQYF.

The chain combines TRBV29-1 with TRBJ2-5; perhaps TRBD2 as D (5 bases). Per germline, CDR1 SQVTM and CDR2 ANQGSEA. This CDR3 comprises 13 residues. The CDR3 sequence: CNVRSSAAYEQYF. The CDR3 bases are TGCAACGTGCGAAGTAGCGCCGCCTACGAACAGTACTTC.

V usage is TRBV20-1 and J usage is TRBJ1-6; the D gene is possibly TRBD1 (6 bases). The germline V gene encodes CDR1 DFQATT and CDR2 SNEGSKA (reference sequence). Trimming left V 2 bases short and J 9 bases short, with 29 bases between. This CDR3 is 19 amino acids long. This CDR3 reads CSARRQNWITGRSGSPLHF. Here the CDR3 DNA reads TGCAGTGCTAGAAGACAGAATTGGATAACAGGGAGATCTGGTTCACCCCTCCACTTT.

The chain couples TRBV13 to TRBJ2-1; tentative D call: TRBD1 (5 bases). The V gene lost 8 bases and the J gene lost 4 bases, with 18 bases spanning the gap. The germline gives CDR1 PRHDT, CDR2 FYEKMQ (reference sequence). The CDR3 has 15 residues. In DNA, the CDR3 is TGTGCCAGCCGACCTTTAGGGGATGGGTACAATGAGCAGTTCTTC. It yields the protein CASRPLGDGYNEQFF.

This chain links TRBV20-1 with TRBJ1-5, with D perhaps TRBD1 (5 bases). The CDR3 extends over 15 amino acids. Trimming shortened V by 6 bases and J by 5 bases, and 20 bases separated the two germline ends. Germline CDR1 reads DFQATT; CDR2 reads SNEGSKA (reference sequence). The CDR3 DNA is TGCAGTGCCAGGCCGACAGACAGAGAGGATCAGCCCCAGCATTTT. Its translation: CSARPTDREDQPQHF.

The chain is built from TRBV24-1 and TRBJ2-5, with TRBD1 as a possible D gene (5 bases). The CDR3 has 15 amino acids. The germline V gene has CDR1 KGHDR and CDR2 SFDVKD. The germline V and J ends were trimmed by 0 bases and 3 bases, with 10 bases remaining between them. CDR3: CATSDLQGGEETQYF. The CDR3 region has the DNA TGTGCCACCAGTGATTTGCAGGGCGGAGAAGAGACCCAGTACTTC.

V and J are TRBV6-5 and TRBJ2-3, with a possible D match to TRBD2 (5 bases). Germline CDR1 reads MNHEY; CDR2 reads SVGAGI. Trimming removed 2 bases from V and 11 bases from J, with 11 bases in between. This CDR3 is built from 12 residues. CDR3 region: CASSYPLGVQYF. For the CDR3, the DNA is TGTGCCAGCAGTTACCCACTAGGTGTGCAGTATTTT.

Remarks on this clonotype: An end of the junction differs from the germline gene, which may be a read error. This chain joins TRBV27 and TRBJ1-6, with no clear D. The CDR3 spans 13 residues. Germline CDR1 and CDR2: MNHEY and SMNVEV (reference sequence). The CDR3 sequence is CASTEDHNSPLHF. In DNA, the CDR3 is TGTGCCAGCACCGAGGACCATAATTCACCTCTCCACTTT.

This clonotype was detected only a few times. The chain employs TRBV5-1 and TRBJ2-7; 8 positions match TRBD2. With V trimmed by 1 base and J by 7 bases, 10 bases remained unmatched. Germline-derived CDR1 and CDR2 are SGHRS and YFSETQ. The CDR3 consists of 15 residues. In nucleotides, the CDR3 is TGCGCCAGCAGCTTGTTAGCGGGGCGACTCGGGGAGCAGTACTTC. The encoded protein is CASSLLAGRLGEQYF.

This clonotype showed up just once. This CDR3 is CASSMLADSGQGAYEQYF. CDR3 sequence (DNA): TGCGCCAGCAGTATGTTGGCCGATTCGGGACAGGGCGCCTACGAGCAGTACTTC. The rearrangement uses TRBV10-1 and TRBJ2-5; 9 positions match TRBD1. The J call is doubtful: the DNA matches TRBJ2-7 better. The germline gives CDR1 WNHNN, CDR2 SYGVQD (reference sequence). The CDR3 has 18 residues.

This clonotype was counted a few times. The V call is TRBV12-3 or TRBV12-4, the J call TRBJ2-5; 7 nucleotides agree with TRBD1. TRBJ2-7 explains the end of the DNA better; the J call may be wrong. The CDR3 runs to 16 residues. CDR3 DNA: TGTGCCAGCAGTTTAGATGTCTGGGGACAGTTCTACGAGCAGTACTTC. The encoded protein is CASSLDVWGQFYEQYF.

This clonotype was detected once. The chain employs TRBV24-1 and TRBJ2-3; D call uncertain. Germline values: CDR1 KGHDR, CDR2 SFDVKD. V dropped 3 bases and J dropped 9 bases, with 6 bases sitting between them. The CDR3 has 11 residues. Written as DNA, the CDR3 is TGTGCCACCAGTGATAAGGACACGCAGTATTTT. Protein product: CATSDKDTQYF.

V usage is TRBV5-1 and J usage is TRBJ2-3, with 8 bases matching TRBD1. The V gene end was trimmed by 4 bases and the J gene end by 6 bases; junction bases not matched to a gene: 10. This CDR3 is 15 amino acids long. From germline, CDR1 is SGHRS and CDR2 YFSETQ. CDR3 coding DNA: TGCGCCAGCAGCCCGGTCTCCCAGGGGGCGGATACGCAGTATTTT. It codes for CASSPVSQGADTQYF.

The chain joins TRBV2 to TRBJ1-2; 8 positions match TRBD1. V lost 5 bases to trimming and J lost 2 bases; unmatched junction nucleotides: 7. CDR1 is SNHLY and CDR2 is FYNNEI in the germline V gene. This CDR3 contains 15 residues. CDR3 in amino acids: CASSPRQGPNYGYTF. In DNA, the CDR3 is TGTGCCAGCAGTCCTAGACAGGGGCCGAACTATGGCTACACCTTC.

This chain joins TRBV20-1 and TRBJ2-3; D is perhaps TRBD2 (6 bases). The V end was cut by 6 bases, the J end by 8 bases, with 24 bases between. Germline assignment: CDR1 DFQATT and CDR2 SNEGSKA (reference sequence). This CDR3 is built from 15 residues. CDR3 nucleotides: TGCAGTGCGAACCGCGGGATAAGCACCGTTGCTACGCAGTATTTT. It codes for CSANRGISTVATQYF.

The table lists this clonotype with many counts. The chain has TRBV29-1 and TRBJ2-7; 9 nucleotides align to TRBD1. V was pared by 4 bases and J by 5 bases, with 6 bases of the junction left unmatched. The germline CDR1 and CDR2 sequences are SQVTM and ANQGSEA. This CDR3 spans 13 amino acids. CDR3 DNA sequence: TGCAGCGTTGGGACAGGGGTTGCGGACGAGCAGTACTTC. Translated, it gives CSVGTGVADEQYF.

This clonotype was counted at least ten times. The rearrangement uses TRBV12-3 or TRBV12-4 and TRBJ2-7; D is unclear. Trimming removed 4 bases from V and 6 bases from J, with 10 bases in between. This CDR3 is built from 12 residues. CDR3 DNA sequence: TGTGCCAGCAGTTCTGCTTTCAGCGAGCAGTACTTC. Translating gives CASSSAFSEQYF.

The CDR3: CASSFSDRRQYF. The CDR3 DNA sequence: TGTGCCAGCAGTTTTTCCGACAGACGGCAGTACTTC. The rearrangement links TRBV12-3 or TRBV12-4 to TRBJ2-7; D possibly corresponds to TRBD1 (5 bases). The CDR3 has 12 amino acids. V was clipped by 3 bases and J by 9 bases, with 12 bases between them.

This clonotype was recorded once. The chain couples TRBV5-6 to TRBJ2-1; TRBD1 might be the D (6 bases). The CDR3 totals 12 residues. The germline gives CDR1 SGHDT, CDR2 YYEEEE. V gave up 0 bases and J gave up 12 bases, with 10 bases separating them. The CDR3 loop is CASSLDRGGQFF. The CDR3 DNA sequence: TGTGCCAGCAGCTTGGACCGAGGGGGGCAGTTCTTC.

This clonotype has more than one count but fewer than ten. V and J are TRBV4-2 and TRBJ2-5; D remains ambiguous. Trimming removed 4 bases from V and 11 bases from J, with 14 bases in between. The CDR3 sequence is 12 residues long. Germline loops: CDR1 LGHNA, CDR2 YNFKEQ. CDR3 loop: CASSLDGPTQYF. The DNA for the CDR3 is TGTGCCAGCAGCCTAGACGGACCAACACAGTACTTC.

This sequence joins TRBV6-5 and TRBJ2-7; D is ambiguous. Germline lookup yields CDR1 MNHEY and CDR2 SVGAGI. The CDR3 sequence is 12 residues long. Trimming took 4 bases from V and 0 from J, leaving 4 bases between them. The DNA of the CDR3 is TGTGCCAGCAGTTCCGTCTCCTACGAGCAGTACTTC. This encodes CASSSVSYEQYF.

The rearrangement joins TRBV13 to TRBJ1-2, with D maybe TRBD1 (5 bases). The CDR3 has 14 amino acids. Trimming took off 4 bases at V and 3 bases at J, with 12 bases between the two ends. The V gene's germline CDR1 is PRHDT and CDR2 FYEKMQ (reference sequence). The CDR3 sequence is CASSSRSGHYGYTF. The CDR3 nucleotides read TGTGCCAGCAGCTCTAGGTCAGGGCACTATGGCTACACCTTC.

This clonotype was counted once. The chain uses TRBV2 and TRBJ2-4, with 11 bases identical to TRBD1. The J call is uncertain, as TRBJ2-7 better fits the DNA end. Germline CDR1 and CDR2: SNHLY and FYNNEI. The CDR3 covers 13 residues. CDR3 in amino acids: CATDRGQLDEQYF. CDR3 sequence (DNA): TGTGCCACGGACAGGGGGCAGCTAGACGAGCAGTACTTC.

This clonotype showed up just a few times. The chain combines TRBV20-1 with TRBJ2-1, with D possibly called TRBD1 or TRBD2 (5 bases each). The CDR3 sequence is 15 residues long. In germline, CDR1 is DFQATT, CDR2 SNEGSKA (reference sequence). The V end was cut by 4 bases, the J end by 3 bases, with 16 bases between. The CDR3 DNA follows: TGCAGTGCTATATTTCCGGGTGGGGGCTACAATGAGCAGTTCTTC. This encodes CSAIFPGGGYNEQFF.

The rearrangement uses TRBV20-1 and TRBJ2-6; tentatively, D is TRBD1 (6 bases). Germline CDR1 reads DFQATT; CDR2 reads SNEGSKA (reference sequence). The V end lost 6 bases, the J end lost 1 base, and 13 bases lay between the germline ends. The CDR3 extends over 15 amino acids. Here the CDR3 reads CSAEDRRSGANVLTF. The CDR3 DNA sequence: TGCAGTGCAGAGGACAGACGATCTGGGGCCAACGTCCTGACTTTC.